These T cell receptor beta chains were read from a single sample in a study of OX40 agonist ivuxolimab in advanced cancers. The protocol was immunoSEQ multiplex PCR, while the TCRdb copy is restricted to in-frame clones and leaves out a portion. The sample holds around 60,000 clones; 84% are singletons and the top ten take over 2%. This material consisted of CD4+ or CD8+ T cells sorted from blood, taken in a trial of the OX40 agonist ivuxolimab. All receptors come from an adult with an advanced solid tumor such as melanoma, head and neck, liver or kidney cancer. Each CDR3 is given with its conserved first and last residue. D genes are given only for firm matches. Size values are once, few and many counts, or a class for expanded clones, and some rows have none.

d_gene,abundance,v_gene,j_gene,CDR3nt,CDR3aa
TRBD2,.,TRBV9,TRBJ2-1,TGTGCCAGCAGCGTAGCCTCGGGGAGGGACGAGGATGAGCAGTTCTTC,CASSVASGRDEDEQFF
.,.,TRBV6-5,TRBJ2-1,TGTGCCAGCAGTAGACGAATGCCCGGGAACCCTTTTGAAGTCTTC,CASSRRMPGNPFEVF
.,few,TRBV7-9,TRBJ1-5,TGTGCCAGCAGCCGGACGGAGGATCAGCCCCAGCATTTT,CASSRTEDQPQHF
TRBD2,few,TRBV6-6,TRBJ2-1,TGTGCCAGCAGTTATGGTAGCGGGAGCGATGAGCAGTTCTTC,CASSYGSGSDEQFF
.,.,TRBV6-5,TRBJ2-7,TGTGCCAGCCGTAACGGCTTCTACGAGCAGTACTTC,CASRNGFYEQYF
TRBD1,.,TRBV11-1,TRBJ2-1,TGTGCCAGCAGCCCCCGGGACAGCCGACATGAGCAGTTCTTC,CASSPRDSRHEQFF
.,many,TRBV21-1,TRBJ2-7,TGTGCCAGCAGCAAAGACCCAGGGGGCGTCTGGAAGCAGTACTTC,CASSKDPGGVWKQYF
TRBD2,once,TRBV7-9,TRBJ2-7,TGTGCCAGCAGCTACGGGGGGGCCTCCTACGAGCAGTACTTC,CASSYGGASYEQYF
.,once,TRBV2,TRBJ1-2,TGTGCCAGCAGGGAAAACAGGGCGGACTATGGCTACACCTTC,CASRENRADYGYTF
.,.,TRBV7-8,TRBJ2-3,TGTGCCAGCAGCCCTCGCCGCACAGATACGCAGTATTTT,CASSPRRTDTQYF
.,few,TRBV14,TRBJ2-5,TGTGCCAGCAGCCAAGAAGTGGGGGGGACCCAGTACTTC,CASSQEVGGTQYF
.,.,TRBV10-3,TRBJ2-5,TGTGCCATCAGTGAGAAGGGGCTTTTGGAGACCCAGTACTTC,CAISEKGLLETQYF
TRBD2,.,TRBV5-4,TRBJ2-2,TGTGCCAGCAGCGCCGGGACTAGCGGGAGGAACACCGGGGAGCTGTTTTTT,CASSAGTSGRNTGELFF
.,.,TRBV4-1,TRBJ2-7,TGCGCCAGCAGCCAAGAGGGCAGTTTATACGAGCAGTACTTC,CASSQEGSLYEQYF
TRBD1,few,TRBV6-1,TRBJ1-2,TGTGCCAGCAGCACCGGGACAGGTGGCTATGGCTACACCTTC,CASSTGTGGYGYTF
.,few,TRBV19,TRBJ2-2,TGTGCCAGTCAGATGGCCGGGGAGCTGTTTTTT,CASQMAGELFF
TRBD1,.,TRBV27,TRBJ1-4,TGTGCCAGCAGTTCATGGACAGGGGAGAATGAAAAACTGTTTTTT,CASSSWTGENEKLFF
TRBD2,.,TRBV7-9,TRBJ2-7,TGTGCCAGCAGCTCACTAGCGGGAGGCGGGAACGAGCAGTACTTC,CASSSLAGGGNEQYF
.,.,TRBV6-1,TRBJ2-5,TGTGCCAGCAGTGCCGAGGGGCGAGAGACCCAGTACTTC,CASSAEGRETQYF
.,once,TRBV7-2,TRBJ1-4,TGTGCCAGCAGCCCCGCGGGGGAAAAACTGTTTTTT,CASSPAGEKLFF
.,once,TRBV14,TRBJ1-1,TGTGCCAGCAGCCAAGAATCAGGGACCAAAGCTTTCTTT,CASSQESGTKAFF
.,.,TRBV7-2,TRBJ2-5,TGTGCCAGCAGCAGAGACATCCAAGAGACCCAGTACTTC,CASSRDIQETQYF
.,.,TRBV21-1,TRBJ1-4,TGTGCCAGCAGCAGTACCGGGACAGATAATGAAAAACTGTTTTTT,CASSSTGTDNEKLFF
TRBD1,.,TRBV9,TRBJ2-7,TGTGCCAGCAGCGCCCACCCCGACAGGGTGACCGAGCAGTACTTC,CASSAHPDRVTEQYF
.,.,TRBV7-9,TRBJ1-5,TGTGCCAGCAGCCTTACAGGGACCAATCAGCCCCAGCATTTT,CASSLTGTNQPQHF
.,.,TRBV6-5,TRBJ1-1,TGTGCCAGGGGAGGGAGACGTCGGAACACTGAAGCTTTCTTT,CARGGRRRNTEAFF
.,few,TRBV5-4,TRBJ1-4,TGTGCCAGCAGCTTGGCCGGACCTAATGAAAAACTGTTTTTT,CASSLAGPNEKLFF
TRBD1,.,TRBV28,TRBJ1-2,TGTGCCAGCAGTTATATCGGGACAGTCCATGGCTACACCTTC,CASSYIGTVHGYTF
.,.,TRBV6-6,TRBJ2-5,TGTGCCAGCAGCCAGTTAGGGCAAGAGACCCAGTACTTC,CASSQLGQETQYF
.,.,TRBV2,TRBJ2-7,TGTGCCAGCAGGGGGGGCTCCTACGAGCAGTACTTC,CASRGGSYEQYF
.,once,TRBV5-4,TRBJ2-1,TGTGCCAGCAGCTTACCCGGGACAAACCCCTACAATGAGCAGTTCTTC,CASSLPGTNPYNEQFF